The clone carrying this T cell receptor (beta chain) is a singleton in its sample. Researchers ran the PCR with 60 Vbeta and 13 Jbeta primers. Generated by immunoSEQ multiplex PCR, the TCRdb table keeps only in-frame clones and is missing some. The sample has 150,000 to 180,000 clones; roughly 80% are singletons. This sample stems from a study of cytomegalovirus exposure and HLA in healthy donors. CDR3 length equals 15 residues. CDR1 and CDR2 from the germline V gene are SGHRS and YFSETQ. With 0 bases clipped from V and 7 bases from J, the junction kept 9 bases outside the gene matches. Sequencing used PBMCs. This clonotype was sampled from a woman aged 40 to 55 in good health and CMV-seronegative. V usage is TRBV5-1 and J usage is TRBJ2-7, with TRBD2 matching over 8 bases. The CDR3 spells CASSLAGGPPREQYF. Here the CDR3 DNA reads TGCGCCAGCAGCTTGGCGGGGGGGCCGCCCAGGGAGCAGTACTTC.